This record concerns one TCR beta chain sequence. TCRdb redid the calling of the PCR reads with MiXCR, one entry per CDR3 protein. The sample comprises about 10,000 distinct CDR3 sequences, roughly a third of which are singletons, and roughly 25% rests with the top ten. This entry comes from a study of immune characterization of retroperitoneal liposarcoma. This CDR3 contains 12 residues. Trimming pared 2 bases from V and 9 bases from J, leaving 9 bases between. Looked up from germline, CDR1 is MRHNA and CDR2 is SNTAGT. The source is a male donor with retroperitoneal liposarcoma. The chain employs TRBV6-4 and TRBJ2-3; tentative D call: TRBD2 (6 bases). Material: tumor tissue. The DNA for the CDR3 is TGTGCCAGCAGTGACCGTGCGGGAACGCAGTATTTT. Translation: CASSDRAGTQYF.